What follows are 4 T cell receptor beta chains derived from one specimen sequenced in a study of T cell changes during pregnancy in multiple sclerosis. Method: immunoSEQ multiplex PCR; TCRdb's copy keeps in-frame clones and lacks some. The sample has roughly 49,000 clones; around 90% are singletons. The material was CD4+ T cells from peripheral blood mononuclear cells, obtained in the second trimester of pregnancy. The source of these receptors is a female donor with multiple sclerosis, enrolled in a pregnancy study.

The chain uses TRBV7-8 and TRBJ1-5; a weak D match, TRBD1 (5 bases). Germline V gene sequence: CDR1 SGHVS, CDR2 FQNEAQ. Between the trimmed V and J ends, which lost 5 bases and 5 bases, there was a span of 16 bases. This CDR3 has 15 amino acids. The CDR3 nucleotides are TGTGCCAGCAGCCCGGGGGAAGGTCGTTATCAGCCCCAGCATTTT. This sequence encodes CASSPGEGRYQPQHF.

This clone was found a few times. V is TRBV2 and J is TRBJ1-2; a possible D gene is TRBD1 (6 bases). This CDR3 contains 16 residues. Germline V gene sequence: CDR1 SNHLY, CDR2 FYNNEI. Trimming shortened V by 0 bases and J by 3 bases, and 14 bases separated the two germline ends. CDR3: CASSEALRQAYYGYTF. CDR3 DNA: TGTGCCAGCAGTGAAGCGCTTCGACAGGCCTACTATGGCTACACCTTC.

This chain's CDR3 is CASSSGQGYSGNTEAFF. The CDR3 bases are TGTGCCAGCAGCTCAGGACAGGGTTACTCCGGGAACACTGAAGCTTTCTTT. V usage is TRBV5-6 and J usage is TRBJ1-1; TRBD1 agrees at 8 bases. Germline V gene lookup returns CDR1 SGHDT and CDR2 YYEEEE. This CDR3 has 17 amino acids. V gave up 3 bases and J gave up 1 base; unmatched junction bases: 11. The full variable domain, its missing parts supplied by reference TRBV5-6 and TRBJ1-1, is DAGVTQSPTHLIKTRGQQVTLRCSPKSGHDTVSWYQQALGQGPQFIFQYYEEEERQRGNFPDRFSGHQFPNYSSELNVNALLLGDSALYLCASSSGQGYSGNTEAFFGQGTRLTVV.

The chain employs TRBV19 and TRBJ1-2; tentative D call: TRBD1 (5 bases). Trimming stripped 9 bases from V and 3 bases from J, with 11 bases between. The V gene's germline CDR1 is LNHDA and CDR2 SQIVND (reference sequence). There are 12 residues in the CDR3. CDR3 sequence reads: CASETAYYGYTF. As DNA, the CDR3 is TGTGCCAGCGAGACAGCATACTATGGCTACACCTTC.